Many counts were recorded for the clone carrying this T cell receptor (beta chain). Its specificity is not known. The record originates from a study of regulatory T cells in long-lasting Graves disease. This sample's time point: newly diagnosed GD, antithyroid drugs for less than 3 months. With RNA extracted from PBMCs as input, the TCR library was made. Patients with Graves' disease were diagnosed by American Thyroid Association guidelines. General study results and limits: TCR diversity was lower in persistent Graves' patients (versus newly diagnosed ones). Gene preferences differed: TRBV28, TRBJ1-2, TRBJ2-5 in persistent cases.

CDR1 is SGHAT and CDR2 is FQNNGV in the germline V gene. With 4 bases removed from V and 1 base from J, the gap between germline ends came to 10 bases. This CDR3 region has 14 residues. Construction of the TCR beta libraries employed iRepertoire HTBI primers in conjunction with Arm-PCR of CDR3 regions. In the original workflow: Samples collectively showed approximately 62 TRBV and roughly 15 TRBJ segments. TCRdb analysed the multiplex PCR reads with MiXCR anew, one entry per CDR3 protein. These V and J calls are TCRdb output, not the study's own analysis. The table includes 320,000 or so distinct CDR3 sequences, roughly 18% detected once.

This specimen was peripheral blood mononuclear cells (PBMCs), taken at new diagnosis, from a patient treated with antithyroid drugs. The gene calls are TRBV11-2 and TRBJ2-5; D gene unclear. This TCR was recovered from a female donor with Graves disease. The CDR3 DNA follows: TGTGCCAGCAGCTCCGACGGGCCCCAAGAGACCCAGTACTTC. It codes for CASSSDGPQETQYF.